These 26 T cell receptor beta chains were sequenced from one sample in a study of T-cell memory formation after mild COVID-19. TCRdb reprocessed the 5' RACE reads via MiXCR and lists one record per CDR3 protein. This sample has 470,000 or so distinct CDR3 sequences, with roughly 18% found just once. The sequenced sample was PBMCs or a T cell subset sorted from them (not recorded which). These receptors all stem from a man aged 18 to 29 who had mild COVID-19 (a few samples of this study predate the infection). Cell type and time point are not known.

There are a few counts of this clonotype. The CDR3 sequence: CASSLEAHNEQFF. For the CDR3, the DNA is TGCGCCAGCAGCTTGGAGGCTCACAATGAGCAGTTCTTC. The chain couples TRBV5-1 to TRBJ2-1; D not certain. V shed 0 bases and J shed 5 bases, with 6 bases lying between them. Germline values: CDR1 SGHRS, CDR2 YFSETQ. The CDR3 totals 13 residues.

This clonotype was seen more than once but under ten times. This chain joins TRBV13 and TRBJ1-5; D is uncertain. The CDR3 is made up of 14 amino acids. Germline-derived CDR1 and CDR2 are PRHDT and FYEKMQ (reference sequence). V lost 4 bases, J lost 3 bases, and 10 bases lay in between. The CDR3 here is CASSSTGDNQPQHF. The CDR3 nucleotides read TGTGCCAGCAGCTCGACTGGGGACAATCAGCCCCAGCATTTT.

The chain combines TRBV7-8 with TRBJ1-2; 8 bases match TRBD1. From germline, CDR1 is SGHVS and CDR2 FQNEAQ. This CDR3 is built from 13 residues. V gave up 4 bases and J gave up 9 bases; unmatched junction bases: 7. The CDR3 DNA reads as TGTGCCAGCAGCTCCAGGACAGGGAAGAGCTACACCTTC. It codes for CASSSRTGKSYTF.

This chain joins TRBV6-2 or TRBV6-3 and TRBJ2-5; the D is unclear. Trimming removed 1 base from V and 4 bases from J, with 4 bases in between. Germline CDR1 and CDR2: MNHEY and SVGEGT. This CDR3 comprises 12 residues. CDR3 nucleotide sequence: TGTGCCAGCAGTTACTATTCAGAGACCCAGTACTTC. Translation gives CASSYYSETQYF.

This clonotype was recorded many times. CDR3 DNA sequence: TGTGCCAGCGGACAGGGCGGGAATTCACCCCTCCACTTT. Its translation is CASGQGGNSPLHF. The V gene is TRBV19, the J gene TRBJ1-6; 8 bases fit TRBD1. The CDR3 totals 13 residues. V dropped 9 bases and J dropped 7; count of bases not matched to a gene: 5. Germline V CDR1 and CDR2: LNHDA, SQIVND (reference sequence).

The chain carries TRBV9 and TRBJ1-6; a weak D match, TRBD1 (5 bases). Deletions cut 3 bases from V and 18 bases from J, with 16 bases between. CDR1 SGDLS and CDR2 YYNGEE come from the germline V gene. The CDR3 extends over 12 amino acids. The CDR3 loop is CASSDRDLSTHF. DNA of the CDR3: TGTGCCAGCAGCGACCGGGACCTATCGACCCACTTT.

The rearrangement joins TRBV12-3 or TRBV12-4 to TRBJ1-4; tentative D call: TRBD1 (6 bases). This CDR3 region has 15 residues. Trimming cost V 3 bases and J 7 bases, with 15 bases left between them. This CDR3 is CASSLGGASGEKLFF. Here the CDR3 DNA reads TGTGCCAGCAGTTTGGGGGGGGCCTCGGGTGAAAAACTGTTTTTT.

This clonotype was picked up one time. The chain is built from TRBV6-5 and TRBJ2-3; D is uncertain. The germline V and J ends were trimmed by 10 bases and 0 bases, with 20 bases remaining between them. The V gene's germline CDR1 is MNHEY and CDR2 SVGAGI. The CDR3 covers 16 residues. The CDR3 is CATLEKARSSTDTQYF. In DNA, the CDR3 is TGTGCCACCTTAGAGAAAGCCCGGTCTAGCACAGATACGCAGTATTTT.

This clonotype has only a few counts. V gene TRBV7-9 combines with J gene TRBJ2-5; the D gene is possibly TRBD1 (5 bases). This CDR3 spans 15 amino acids. Trimming took off 5 bases at V and 5 bases at J, with 18 bases between the two ends. Per the germline V gene, CDR1 is SEHNR and CDR2 is FQNEAQ (reference sequence). CDR3 coding DNA: TGTGCCAGCAGCAAAACCAGGGTGTTGGATGAGACCCAGTACTTC. This encodes CASSKTRVLDETQYF.

This clonotype was counted ten times or more. This chain connects TRBV5-1 to TRBJ2-5; the D gene is possibly TRBD1 (5 bases). This CDR3 has 13 residues. Trimming stripped 4 bases from V and 2 bases from J, with 9 bases between. CDR1 SGHRS and CDR2 YFSETQ come from the germline V gene. The CDR3 DNA follows: TGCGCCAGCAGCCATTCAGGGCAAGAGACCCAGTACTTC. Translation gives CASSHSGQETQYF.

To note about this clonotype: This clone may be a read error of a much larger clone one base away. The chain couples TRBV6-5 to TRBJ1-2; D unclear. CDR1 MNHEY and CDR2 SVGAGI come from the germline V gene. The CDR3 totals 11 residues. V was pared by 6 bases and J by 2 bases, with 4 bases between. In DNA, the CDR3 is TGTGCCAGCAGATCAAACTATGGCTACACCTTC. Its translation is CASRSNYGYTF.

The chain joins TRBV4-1 to TRBJ2-2; the match to TRBD2 covers 8 bases. CDR3 size: 17 residues. The trim removed 1 base at V and 2 bases at J, leaving 6 bases unmatched. From germline, CDR1 is MGHRA and CDR2 YSYEKL. CDR3 nucleotide sequence: TGCGCCAGCAGCCAAGCTCATAGCGGGGTAAACACCGGGGAGCTGTTTTTT. Its translation: CASSQAHSGVNTGELFF.

This chain uses TRBV3-1 with TRBJ2-7, with D perhaps TRBD2 (5 bases). The CDR3 has 10 residues. In germline, CDR1 is LGHDT, CDR2 YNNKEL (reference sequence). The V end was cut by 11 bases, the J end by 7 bases, with 12 bases between. The CDR3 coding sequence is TGTGCCCTCCCCGGCGGGGAGCAGTACTTC. Its protein product is CALPGGEQYF.

The table lists this clonotype with a few counts. The rearrangement joins TRBV20-1 to TRBJ2-3; no reliable D call. The V gene lost 3 bases and the J gene lost 0 bases, with 13 bases spanning the gap. The CDR3 contains 15 residues. CDR1 and CDR2 from the germline V gene are DFQATT and SNEGSKA (reference sequence). CDR3 residues: CSASPPGWSTDTQYF. The CDR3 nucleotides read TGCAGTGCTAGTCCCCCTGGGTGGAGCACAGATACGCAGTATTTT.

This clonotype was counted at least ten times. The chain recombines TRBV6-6 with TRBJ1-3; no reliable D call. Germline V gene data show CDR1 as MNHNY and CDR2 as SVGAGI (reference sequence). The CDR3 consists of 14 residues. Trimming pared 2 bases from V and 2 bases from J, leaving 7 bases between. CDR3 sequence reads: CASSYLTAGNTIYF. The CDR3 DNA follows: TGTGCCAGCAGTTACCTCACAGCTGGAAACACCATATATTTT.

This clonotype was seen a few times. The rearrangement uses TRBV6-2 or TRBV6-3 and TRBJ1-1, with D possibly matching TRBD1 (5 bases). CDR3 size: 17 residues. Trimming removed 5 bases from V and 0 bases from J, with 19 bases in between. CDR1 and CDR2 (germline): MNHEY, SVGEGT. CDR3: CASSGAGAAPMNTEAFF. The CDR3 DNA is TGTGCCAGCAGTGGCGCCGGGGCCGCCCCAATGAACACTGAAGCTTTCTTT.

This clonotype was counted a few times. The V call is TRBV6-5, the J call TRBJ1-5, with unresolved D. V lost 6 bases and J lost 5, with 11 bases in between. The germline V gene has CDR1 MNHEY and CDR2 SVGAGI. The CDR3 has 13 residues. The CDR3 loop reads CASSLFTDQPQHF. CDR3 coding DNA: TGTGCCAGCAGCCTATTCACCGATCAGCCCCAGCATTTT.

This clonotype was seen a few times. CDR3 DNA sequence: TGCGCCAGCAGCTTGGGAGGGACAGCCTCCTACAATGAGCAGTTCTTC. Its protein is CASSLGGTASYNEQFF. The chain carries TRBV5-1 and TRBJ2-1; 7 bases match TRBD1. This CDR3 has 16 residues. The J segment lost 0 bases and the V segment lost 0 bases, leaving 3 bases of the junction unmatched. Per the germline V gene, CDR1 is SGHRS and CDR2 is YFSETQ.

The chain has TRBV20-1 and TRBJ2-1; 11 bases are a match to TRBD2. The CDR3 runs 14 residues. Germline V lookup: CDR1 DFQATT, CDR2 SNEGSKA (reference sequence). With 7 bases clipped from V and 2 bases from J, the junction kept 4 bases outside the gene matches. This chain's CDR3 is CSVGGLAAYNEQFF. CDR3 coding DNA: TGCAGTGTTGGGGGACTAGCGGCCTACAATGAGCAGTTCTTC.

This clonotype was detected a few times. The V gene is TRBV18, the J gene TRBJ1-2; D call uncertain. The V gene's germline CDR1 is KGHSH and CDR2 LQKENI. The CDR3 sequence is 13 residues long. Trimming removed 2 bases at V and 2 bases at J, with 6 bases between. CDR3 DNA sequence: TGTGCCAGCTCACCATCCCAGAACTATGGCTACACCTTC. Protein: CASSPSQNYGYTF.

J is TRBJ1-1 and V is TRBV10-3; a possible D gene is TRBD1 (5 bases). The CDR3 spans 12 residues. From germline, CDR1 is ENHRY and CDR2 SYGVKD. Trimming cost V 10 bases and J 1 base, with 10 bases left between them. The CDR3 nucleotides read TGTGCCACCATTGGACAGAACACTGAAGCTTTCTTT. Amino acids: CATIGQNTEAFF.

The V call is TRBV16, the J call TRBJ2-2; D unresolved. Germline-derived CDR1 and CDR2 are KGHSY and FQNENV. Trimming pared 2 bases from V and 8 bases from J, leaving 6 bases between. The CDR3 loop spans 12 amino acids. This CDR3 is CASSQRLGELFF. Here the CDR3 DNA reads TGTGCCAGCAGCCAAAGGCTTGGGGAGCTGTTTTTT.

This clonotype was seen only a few times. The V and J genes are TRBV10-2 and TRBJ1-1; D unclear. Trimming stripped 7 bases from V and 3 bases from J, with 12 bases between. The CDR3 totals 13 residues. CDR1 is WSHSY, CDR2 SAAADI, per germline. The CDR3 DNA sequence: TGCGCCAGCAACGGGGTTGTGGACACTGAAGCTTTCTTT. As protein: CASNGVVDTEAFF.

The chain uses TRBV5-1 and TRBJ2-1; no reliable D call. The CDR3 runs 15 residues. V was pared by 0 bases and J by 8 bases, with 15 bases between. Germline V gene lookup returns CDR1 SGHRS and CDR2 YFSETQ. CDR3 sequence: CASSLAPGRGDEQFF. DNA of the CDR3: TGCGCCAGCAGCTTGGCCCCTGGACGAGGAGATGAGCAGTTCTTC.

This sequence joins TRBV4-3 and TRBJ1-2; 9 nucleotides align to TRBD1. Per the germline V gene, CDR1 is LGHNA and CDR2 is YSLEER. This CDR3 is 14 amino acids long. V gave up 6 bases and J gave up 4 bases; unmatched junction bases: 6. As DNA, the CDR3 is TGCGCCAGCAGACCCGAGACAGGGGGCTATGGCTACACCTTC. Its protein product is CASRPETGGYGYTF.

The V call is TRBV9, the J call TRBJ2-1, with 11 bases that match TRBD2. V trimming: 7 bases; J trimming: 9 bases; junction bases outside the gene matches: 6. Germline assignment: CDR1 SGDLS and CDR2 YYNGEE. This CDR3 comprises 13 residues. Here the CDR3 DNA reads TGTGCCAGCGATAGCGGGGGGGAAGGTGAGCAGTTCTTC. It codes for CASDSGGEGEQFF. The full variable domain, completed using reference TRBV9 and TRBJ2-1, is DSGVTQTPKHLITATGQRVTLRCSPRSGDLSVYWYQQSLDQGLQFLIQYYNGEERAKGNILERFSAQQFPDLHSELNLSSLELGDSALYFCASDSGGEGEQFFGPGTRLTVL.